These 22 T cell receptor beta chains originate from one sample sequenced in a study of cytomegalovirus exposure and HLA in healthy donors. The PCR ran on 60 Vbeta and 13 Jbeta primers. Profiling relied on immunoSEQ multiplex PCR, and the TCRdb table lists in-frame clones only, not all of them. The data hold about 140,000 clones, with 70% to 85% observed a single time. Sequencing was carried out using PBMCs. Receptors were obtained from a woman aged 40 to 50 in good health and CMV-seronegative.

Only one count was recorded for this clone. V is TRBV6-1 and J is TRBJ1-4; D might be TRBD1 (5 bases). Trimming removed 8 bases from V and 3 bases from J, with 10 bases in between. This CDR3 is 13 amino acids long. CDR1 is MNHNS and CDR2 is SASEGT in the germline V gene. CDR3 in amino acids: CASGSGSNEKLFF. CDR3 nucleotides: TGTGCCAGCGGATCAGGGTCTAATGAAAAACTGTTTTTT.

This chain links TRBV27 with TRBJ1-5, with 11 bases identical to TRBD1. The CDR3 is 16 residues long. Germline V gene sequence: CDR1 MNHEY, CDR2 SMNVEV (reference sequence). The V and J ends lost 0 bases and 6 bases, in that order; junction bases with no gene match: 4. CDR3 sequence: CASSLSGTGGLQPQHF. The CDR3 bases are TGTGCCAGCAGTTTATCCGGGACAGGGGGACTTCAGCCCCAGCATTTT.

The chain employs TRBV28 and TRBJ1-1; D call uncertain. V was pared by 3 bases and J by 1 base, with 9 bases between. This CDR3 has 14 amino acids. Germline V CDR1 and CDR2: MDHEN, SYDVKM. CDR3 DNA sequence: TGTGCCAGCAGTTTTGGCCAGGCGAACACTGAAGCTTTCTTT. Translation gives CASSFGQANTEAFF.

The rearrangement links TRBV27 to TRBJ2-7; TRBD1 is a possible D gene (6 bases). The CDR3 length is 17 residues. From germline, CDR1 is MNHEY and CDR2 SMNVEV (reference sequence). V gave up 5 bases and J gave up 0 bases, with 20 bases separating them. The CDR3 loop is CASSKGTGPGISYEQYF. The DNA for the CDR3 is TGTGCCAGCAGTAAAGGAACAGGGCCTGGAATCTCCTACGAGCAGTACTTC.

The chain employs TRBV4-3 and TRBJ2-7; 11 bases agree with TRBD1. Germline CDR1 is LGHNA and CDR2 is YSLEER. The CDR3 is 18 residues long. V trimming: 3 bases; J trimming: 4 bases; junction bases outside the gene matches: 14. DNA of the CDR3: TGCGCCAGCAGCCAGGAAGAACGAGGGACAGGGGGTAAGTACGAGCAGTACTTC. Its translation is CASSQEERGTGGKYEQYF.

The V call is TRBV19, the J call TRBJ1-1, with D hard to call. Germline V gives CDR1 LNHDA, CDR2 SQIVND (reference sequence). The CDR3 is 12 amino acids. V gave up 8 bases and J gave up 0 bases, with 7 bases separating them. The CDR3 coding sequence is TGTGCCAGTGAAAGCCTGAACACTGAAGCTTTCTTT. It translates to CASESLNTEAFF.

The chain joins TRBV5-1 to TRBJ1-5; weak D call: TRBD1 (5 bases). Germline V gives CDR1 SGHRS, CDR2 YFSETQ. Trimming left V 0 bases short and J 4 bases short, with 11 bases between. This CDR3 comprises 15 residues. In DNA, the CDR3 is TGCGCCAGCAGCTTGGCCGGTGGGGGGAATCAGCCCCAGCATTTT. Encoded protein: CASSLAGGGNQPQHF. Full variable domain (rest looked up from reference TRBV5-1 and TRBJ1-5): KAGVTQTPRYLIKTRGQQVTLSCSPISGHRSVSWYQQTPGQGLQFLFEYFSETQRNKGNFPGRFSGRQFSNSRSEMNVSTLELGDSALYLCASSLAGGGNQPQHFGDGTRLSIL.

The chain joins TRBV6-6 to TRBJ2-7, with D tentatively TRBD1 (5 bases). The length of the CDR3 is 12 residues. Germline CDR1 is MNHNY and CDR2 is SVGAGI (reference sequence). V was clipped by 5 bases and J by 9 bases, with 14 bases between them. CDR3 nucleotide sequence: TGTGCCAGCAGTCCTGGGCCCACAGGGCAGTACTTC. Translated: CASSPGPTGQYF.

This chain uses TRBV19 with TRBJ1-2; 7 bases fit TRBD1. With 3 bases clipped from V and 3 bases from J, the junction kept 7 bases outside the gene matches. CDR1 is LNHDA, CDR2 SQIVND, per germline (reference sequence). The CDR3 sequence is 15 residues long. CDR3 sequence reads: CASSIPGTEDYGYTF. DNA of the CDR3: TGTGCCAGTAGTATTCCCGGGACAGAAGACTATGGCTACACCTTC.

The V and J genes are TRBV2 and TRBJ2-1; a possible D gene is TRBD2 (6 bases). The length of the CDR3 is 13 residues. CDR1 and CDR2 (germline): SNHLY, FYNNEI. Trimming took 0 bases from V and 8 from J, leaving 8 bases between them. This CDR3 reads CASSEALAHEQFF. The DNA of the CDR3 is TGTGCCAGCAGTGAAGCCCTAGCGCATGAGCAGTTCTTC. The whole variable domain, remainder taken from reference TRBV2 and TRBJ2-1, is EPEVTQTPSHQVTQMGQEVILRCVPISNHLYFYWYRQILGQKVEFLVSFYNNEISEKSEIFDDQFSVERPDGSNFTLKIRSTKLEDSAMYFCASSEALAHEQFFGPGTRLTVL.

This chain links TRBV11-2 with TRBJ2-7, with 7 bases identical to TRBD2. CDR1 SGHAT and CDR2 FQNNGV come from the germline V gene. The trim removed 5 bases at V and 7 bases at J, leaving 14 bases unmatched. CDR3 size: 15 residues. CDR3 bases: TGTGCCAGCAGCCAGTTTTTGGCGGGAGCACGGGAGCAGTACTTC. Its protein is CASSQFLAGAREQYF.

The chain has TRBV9 and TRBJ2-1, with D possibly TRBD2 on 7 matching bases. CDR3 length: 16 amino acids. CDR1 and CDR2 (germline): SGDLS, YYNGEE. V shed 4 bases and J shed 7 bases, with 21 bases lying between them. CDR3 sequence reads: CASSLEDLGGGNEQFF. The CDR3 DNA sequence: TGTGCCAGCAGCCTAGAGGACCTGGGAGGGGGGAATGAGCAGTTCTTC.

The chain is built from TRBV28 and TRBJ2-1; D might be TRBD2 (5 bases). Germline assignment: CDR1 MDHEN and CDR2 SYDVKM. The CDR3 runs to 13 residues. Trimming took off 5 bases at V and 4 bases at J, with 9 bases between the two ends. The CDR3 DNA reads TGTGCCAGCAGTCGAGCGGTGTACAATGAGCAGTTCTTC. Amino acid sequence: CASSRAVYNEQFF.

This clone appeared once. The V gene is TRBV27, the J gene TRBJ2-1; a possible D gene is TRBD1 (5 bases). The CDR3 loop spans 13 amino acids. Trimming took off 1 base at V and 7 bases at J, with 8 bases between the two ends. Germline CDR1 reads MNHEY; CDR2 reads SMNVEV (reference sequence). This CDR3 reads CASSLFRGNEQFF. DNA for the CDR3: TGTGCCAGCAGTTTATTTAGGGGTAATGAGCAGTTCTTC.

This clone came up once. The rearrangement links TRBV23-1 to TRBJ2-7; 7 bases match TRBD2. TRBV23-1 is filed as an ORF, its function uncertain. The CDR3 loop spans 16 amino acids. The J segment lost 0 bases and the V segment lost 2 bases, leaving 7 bases of the junction unmatched. CDR3 protein: CASSQLGERGSYEQYF. The CDR3 coding sequence is TGCGCCAGCAGTCAACTCGGGGAGCGGGGCTCCTACGAGCAGTACTTC.

The chain combines TRBV6-5 with TRBJ2-3, with D hard to call. This CDR3 region has 13 residues. The germline V gene encodes CDR1 MNHEY and CDR2 SVGAGI. Trimming pared 0 bases from V and 8 bases from J, leaving 9 bases between. The CDR3 region has the DNA TGTGCCAGCAGTTACTCGATCTCTAGTACGCAGTATTTT. Residues: CASSYSISSTQYF.

The rearrangement uses TRBV7-2 and TRBJ2-7; TRBD2 agrees at 15 bases. This CDR3 has 17 residues. The V gene's germline CDR1 is SGHTA and CDR2 FQGNSA. V lost 5 bases and J lost 2; bases outside the gene matches: 7. CDR3 sequence: CASSQGLAGGPAYEQYF. The CDR3 DNA is TGTGCCAGCAGCCAAGGACTAGCGGGAGGGCCCGCCTACGAGCAGTACTTC.

The rearrangement links TRBV27 to TRBJ1-5; 9 nucleotides match TRBD1. The CDR3 consists of 20 residues. V shed 3 bases and J 1 base; nucleotides not matched to a gene: 16. Looked up from germline, CDR1 is MNHEY and CDR2 is SMNVEV (reference sequence). The CDR3 is CASSFLTPTGGLMSNQPQHF. Written as DNA, the CDR3 is TGTGCCAGCAGTTTCCTAACACCCACAGGGGGCCTAATGAGCAATCAGCCCCAGCATTTT.

The chain joins TRBV28 to TRBJ1-1; 7 bases are shared with TRBD1. With 4 bases clipped from V and 0 bases from J, the junction kept 11 bases outside the gene matches. This CDR3 region has 17 residues. Germline V gene lookup returns CDR1 MDHEN and CDR2 SYDVKM. The CDR3: CASSSSSRGFLNTEAFF. CDR3 nucleotide sequence: TGTGCCAGCAGTTCCTCGAGCAGGGGGTTTTTGAACACTGAAGCTTTCTTT.

The V call is TRBV7-6, the J call TRBJ2-1, with 10 bases matching TRBD2. Germline trimming cut 4 bases from V and 0 bases from J; bases unmatched to any gene: 18. The CDR3 spans 21 residues. Germline loops: CDR1 SGHVS, CDR2 FNYEAQ. CDR3 in amino acids: CASSSVRWLAGAGTSYNEQFF. The CDR3 region has the DNA TGTGCCAGCAGCTCAGTTAGGTGGCTAGCGGGAGCGGGTACCTCCTACAATGAGCAGTTCTTC. Full variable domain (rest looked up from reference TRBV7-6 and TRBJ2-1): GAGVSQSPRYKVTKRGQDVALRCDPISGHVSLYWYRQALGQGPEFLTYFNYEAQQDKSGLPNDRFSAERPEGSISTLTIQRTEQRDSAMYRCASSSVRWLAGAGTSYNEQFFGPGTRLTVL.

The J gene is TRBJ1-5, the V gene TRBV5-6, with 7 nucleotides matching TRBD1. Trimming took 2 bases from V and 2 from J; bases not matched to a gene: 4. The CDR3 loop spans 15 amino acids. Germline values: CDR1 SGHDT, CDR2 YYEEEE. DNA for the CDR3: TGTGCCAGCAGCTTAGACAGGGAGGGCAATCAGCCCCAGCATTTT. It yields the protein CASSLDREGNQPQHF.

This rearrangement joins TRBV7-2 to TRBJ2-3, with 7 positions matching TRBD2. V lost 1 base and J lost 2; bases outside the gene matches: 6. Germline V gene data show CDR1 as SGHTA and CDR2 as FQGNSA. The CDR3 sequence is 16 residues long. The CDR3 reads CASSLGRTSSTDTQYF. The CDR3 nucleotides are TGTGCCAGCAGCTTAGGTCGGACTAGTTCCACAGATACGCAGTATTTT.